The 14 T cell receptor beta chains reported below all come from one sample, sequenced in a study of radiotherapy plus CTLA-4 blockade in lung cancer. Generated by immunoSEQ multiplex PCR, the TCRdb table keeps only in-frame clones and is missing some. The table records 85,000 to 90,000 clones, around 86% of them present only once. The starting material was peripheral blood, obtained from a patient treated with radiotherapy plus ipilimumab. These TCRs come from a human donor with non-small cell lung cancer that progressed on radiotherapy plus ipilimumab.

The chain combines TRBV18 with TRBJ1-1, with D hard to call. V lost 4 bases and J lost 1, with 13 bases in between. The germline V gene encodes CDR1 KGHSH and CDR2 LQKENI. This CDR3 spans 15 amino acids. CDR3 nucleotide sequence: TGTGCCAGCTCACTCTCAGGCACGGCGAACACTGAAGCTTTCTTT. Its protein is CASSLSGTANTEAFF.

The table lists this clone with a count of one. The chain carries TRBV7-6 and TRBJ2-1, with D hard to call. The CDR3 runs to 14 residues. V lost 3 bases and J 0 bases, leaving 6 bases between the germline ends. Germline CDR1 reads SGHVS; CDR2 reads FNYEAQ. The CDR3 reads CASSLVRSYNEQFF. The DNA for the CDR3 is TGTGCCAGCAGCTTGGTACGCTCCTACAATGAGCAGTTCTTC.

The V call is TRBV6-1, the J call TRBJ1-2; D possibly corresponds to TRBD1 (6 bases). V shed 2 bases and J shed 8 bases, with 12 bases lying between them. Germline assignment: CDR1 MNHNS and CDR2 SASEGT. The CDR3 is 13 residues long. CDR3 loop: CASSENTGQGYTF. The CDR3 DNA sequence: TGTGCCAGCAGTGAAAACACAGGGCAAGGCTACACCTTC.

The gene calls are TRBV29-1 and TRBJ1-2, with D possibly being TRBD1 (5 bases). The germline V gene encodes CDR1 SQVTM and CDR2 ANQGSEA. V was pared by 3 bases and J by 8 bases, with 16 bases between. CDR3 length equals 13 residues. The CDR3 sequence is CSVDIGQGSGYTF. CDR3 in DNA: TGCAGCGTTGATATAGGGCAGGGTAGCGGCTACACCTTC.

The rearrangement uses TRBV10-2 and TRBJ1-5; D gene uncertain. Trimming took off 4 bases at V and 4 bases at J, with 11 bases between the two ends. The germline CDR1 and CDR2 sequences are WSHSY and SAAADI. The length of the CDR3 is 14 residues. The CDR3 DNA reads as TGCGCCAGCAGTGTTACGGGCACGAATCAGCCCCAGCATTTT. Translation: CASSVTGTNQPQHF.

The gene calls are TRBV5-1 and TRBJ2-7, with D maybe TRBD1 (5 bases). Germline CDR1 is SGHRS and CDR2 is YFSETQ. The V end was cut by 0 bases, the J end by 1 base, with 11 bases between. The CDR3 has 15 residues. In DNA, the CDR3 is TGCGCCAGCAGCTTGGACAGGCCTATATCCTACGAGCAGTACTTC. Protein: CASSLDRPISYEQYF.

V is TRBV7-2 and J is TRBJ1-6; D uncertain. CDR1 is SGHTA and CDR2 is FQGNSA in the germline V gene. This CDR3 has 13 amino acids. Deletions cut 1 base from V and 7 bases from J, with 5 bases between. The CDR3 spells CASSLDLNSPLHF. CDR3 sequence (DNA): TGTGCCAGCAGCTTAGATCTGAATTCACCCCTCCACTTT.

As to this clone: One end of the junction varies from germline; a read error may be responsible. CDR3 in DNA: TGTGCCAGCAGCTTCTCCCCGTCTGTCCACTTC. This sequence encodes CASSFSPSVHF. This chain connects TRBV11-2 to TRBJ2-7; the D is unclear. Germline CDR1 and CDR2: SGHAT and FQNNGV. The CDR3 has 11 residues.

The rearrangement joins TRBV11-1 to TRBJ2-1; D remains unclear. This CDR3 is 13 amino acids long. V was shortened by 5 bases and J by 0 bases, with 5 bases between the two germline ends. CDR1 and CDR2 from the germline V gene are SGHAT and FQDESV (reference sequence). CDR3 region: CASSLSSYNEQFF. For the CDR3, the DNA is TGTGCCAGCAGCCTAAGCTCCTACAATGAGCAGTTCTTC.

This clone has only one observation. CDR3 sequence: CASSWGQGGGNQPQHF. Written as DNA, the CDR3 is TGTGCCAGCAGTTGGGGACAGGGAGGGGGCAATCAGCCCCAGCATTTT. J is TRBJ1-5 and V is TRBV6-5; the match to TRBD1 covers 9 bases. CDR1 and CDR2 (germline): MNHEY, SVGAGI. Trimming removed 4 bases from V and 2 bases from J; junction bases left unmatched: 6. The CDR3 spans 16 residues.

The chain is built from TRBV29-1 and TRBJ2-3; 10 nucleotides line up with TRBD2. The CDR3 spans 14 residues. Germline assignment: CDR1 SQVTM and CDR2 ANQGSEA. V was pared by 7 bases and J by 5 bases, with 9 bases of the junction left unmatched. The chain's CDR3 is CSGTGTSVLDTQYF. The CDR3 DNA reads as TGCAGCGGAACCGGGACTAGCGTCTTAGATACGCAGTATTTT.

The chain carries TRBV4-2 and TRBJ2-2; D is unresolved. CDR1 and CDR2 from the germline V gene are LGHNA and YNFKEQ. Deletions cut 0 bases from V and 6 bases from J, with 8 bases between. CDR3 length: 14 amino acids. As DNA, the CDR3 is TGTGCCAGCAGCCAAGAAGCCAGCGCCGGGGAGCTGTTTTTT. Its translation: CASSQEASAGELFF.

V and J are TRBV10-3 and TRBJ1-1, with D unclear. Germline CDR1 and CDR2: ENHRY and SYGVKD. The V end lost 2 bases, the J end lost 1 base, and 8 bases lay between the germline ends. The CDR3 is 14 residues long. CDR3 sequence (DNA): TGTGCCATCAGTGAGGGAGTGGGGAACACTGAAGCTTTCTTT. Translated, it gives CAISEGVGNTEAFF.

V and J are TRBV11-3 and TRBJ1-1; 8 bases align to TRBD1. The CDR3 covers 13 residues. With V trimmed by 4 bases and J by 11 bases, 9 bases remained unmatched. Germline CDR1 SGHNT, CDR2 YENEEA. CDR3 sequence (DNA): TGTGCCAGCAGCTCAACACAGGGGGTGAGGGCTTTCTTT. Amino acids: CASSSTQGVRAFF.